Sequencing of this TCR beta chain was carried out in a study of T cells in narcolepsy. Findings and caveats of the study: Healthy controls reportedly lacked the autoreactive clonotypes serially found in patients' blood.

V was cut by 2 bases and J by 3 bases, with 14 bases left in between. CDR1 is SQVTM and CDR2 is ANQGSEA in the germline V gene. The CDR3 has 15 amino acids. About this clone itself: What it recognizes is unknown.

The data were produced by immunoSEQ multiplex PCR, yet TCRdb's version contains in-frame clones alone and is incomplete. Of tens of thousands of clones listed, approximately 80% are singletons. The specimen was CD45RA- memory CD4+ T cells from PBMCs. The origin of this receptor is a human donor with narcolepsy. The V call is TRBV29-1, the J call TRBJ2-1; tentatively, D is TRBD2 (7 bases). CDR3 coding DNA: TGCAGCGTTGAAACGGGGGGCCCAGGCTACAATGAGCAGTTCTTC. Its protein is CSVETGGPGYNEQFF.